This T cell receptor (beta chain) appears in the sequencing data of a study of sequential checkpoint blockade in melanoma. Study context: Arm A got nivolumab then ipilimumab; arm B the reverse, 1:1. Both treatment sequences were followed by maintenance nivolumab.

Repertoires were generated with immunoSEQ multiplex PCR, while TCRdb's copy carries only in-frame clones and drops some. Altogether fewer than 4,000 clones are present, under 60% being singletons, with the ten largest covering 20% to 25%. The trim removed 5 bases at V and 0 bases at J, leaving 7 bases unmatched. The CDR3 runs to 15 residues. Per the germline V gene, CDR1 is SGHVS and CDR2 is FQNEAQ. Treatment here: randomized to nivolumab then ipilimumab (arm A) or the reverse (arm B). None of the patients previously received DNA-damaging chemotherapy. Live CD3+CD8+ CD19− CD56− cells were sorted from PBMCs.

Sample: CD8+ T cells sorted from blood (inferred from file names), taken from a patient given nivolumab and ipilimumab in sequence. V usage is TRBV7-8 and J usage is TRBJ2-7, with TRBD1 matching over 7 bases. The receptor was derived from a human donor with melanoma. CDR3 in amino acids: CASSIRQGPSYEQYF. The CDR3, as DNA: TGTGCCAGCAGCATACGACAGGGCCCCTCCTACGAGCAGTACTTC.